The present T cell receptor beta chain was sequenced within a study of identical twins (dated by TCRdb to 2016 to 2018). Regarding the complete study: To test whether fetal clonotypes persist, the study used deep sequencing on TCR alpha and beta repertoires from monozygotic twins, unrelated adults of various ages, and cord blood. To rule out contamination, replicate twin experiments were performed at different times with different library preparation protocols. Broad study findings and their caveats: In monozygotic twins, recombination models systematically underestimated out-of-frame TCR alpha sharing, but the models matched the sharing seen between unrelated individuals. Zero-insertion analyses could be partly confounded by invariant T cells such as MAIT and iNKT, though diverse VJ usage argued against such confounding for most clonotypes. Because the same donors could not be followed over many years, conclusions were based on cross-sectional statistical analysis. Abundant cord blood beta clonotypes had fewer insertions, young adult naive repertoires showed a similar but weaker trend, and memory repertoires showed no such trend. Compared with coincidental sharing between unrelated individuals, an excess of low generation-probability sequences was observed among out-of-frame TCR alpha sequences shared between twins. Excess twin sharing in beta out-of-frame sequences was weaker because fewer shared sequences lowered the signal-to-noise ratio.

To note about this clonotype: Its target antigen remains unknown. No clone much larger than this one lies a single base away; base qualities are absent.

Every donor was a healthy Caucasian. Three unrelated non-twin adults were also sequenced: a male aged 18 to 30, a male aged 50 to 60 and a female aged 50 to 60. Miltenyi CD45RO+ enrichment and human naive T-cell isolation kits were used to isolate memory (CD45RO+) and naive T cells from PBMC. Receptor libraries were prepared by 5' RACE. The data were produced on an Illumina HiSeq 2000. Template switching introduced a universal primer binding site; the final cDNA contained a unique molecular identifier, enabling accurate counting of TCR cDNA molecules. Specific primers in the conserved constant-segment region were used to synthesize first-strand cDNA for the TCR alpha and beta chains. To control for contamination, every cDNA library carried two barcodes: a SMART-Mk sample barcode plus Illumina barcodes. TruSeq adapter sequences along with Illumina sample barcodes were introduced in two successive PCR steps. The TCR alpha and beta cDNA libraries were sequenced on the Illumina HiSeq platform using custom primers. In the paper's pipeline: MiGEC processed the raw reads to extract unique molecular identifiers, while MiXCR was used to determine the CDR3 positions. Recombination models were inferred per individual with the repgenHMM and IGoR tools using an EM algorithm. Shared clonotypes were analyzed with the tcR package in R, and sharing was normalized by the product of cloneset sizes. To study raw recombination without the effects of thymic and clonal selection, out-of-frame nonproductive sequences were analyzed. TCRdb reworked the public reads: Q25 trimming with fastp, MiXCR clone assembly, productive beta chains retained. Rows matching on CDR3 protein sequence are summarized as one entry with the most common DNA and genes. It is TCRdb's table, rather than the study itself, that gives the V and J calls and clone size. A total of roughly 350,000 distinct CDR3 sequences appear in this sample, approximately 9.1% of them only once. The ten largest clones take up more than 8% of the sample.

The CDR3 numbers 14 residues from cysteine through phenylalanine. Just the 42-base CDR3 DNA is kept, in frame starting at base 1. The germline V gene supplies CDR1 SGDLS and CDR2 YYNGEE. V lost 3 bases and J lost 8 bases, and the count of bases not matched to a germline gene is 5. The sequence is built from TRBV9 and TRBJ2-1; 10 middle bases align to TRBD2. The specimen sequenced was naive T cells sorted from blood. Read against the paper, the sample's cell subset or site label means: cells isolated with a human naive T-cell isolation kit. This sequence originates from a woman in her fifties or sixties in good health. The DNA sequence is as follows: TGTGCCAGCAGCGCAGACACTAGCGGGGATGAGCAGTTCTTC. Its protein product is CASSADTSGDEQFF. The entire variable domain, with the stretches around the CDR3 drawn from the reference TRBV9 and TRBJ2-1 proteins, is DSGVTQTPKHLITATGQRVTLRCSPRSGDLSVYWYQQSLDQGLQFLIQYYNGEERAKGNILERFSAQQFPDLHSELNLSSLELGDSALYFCASSADTSGDEQFFGPGTRLTVL.